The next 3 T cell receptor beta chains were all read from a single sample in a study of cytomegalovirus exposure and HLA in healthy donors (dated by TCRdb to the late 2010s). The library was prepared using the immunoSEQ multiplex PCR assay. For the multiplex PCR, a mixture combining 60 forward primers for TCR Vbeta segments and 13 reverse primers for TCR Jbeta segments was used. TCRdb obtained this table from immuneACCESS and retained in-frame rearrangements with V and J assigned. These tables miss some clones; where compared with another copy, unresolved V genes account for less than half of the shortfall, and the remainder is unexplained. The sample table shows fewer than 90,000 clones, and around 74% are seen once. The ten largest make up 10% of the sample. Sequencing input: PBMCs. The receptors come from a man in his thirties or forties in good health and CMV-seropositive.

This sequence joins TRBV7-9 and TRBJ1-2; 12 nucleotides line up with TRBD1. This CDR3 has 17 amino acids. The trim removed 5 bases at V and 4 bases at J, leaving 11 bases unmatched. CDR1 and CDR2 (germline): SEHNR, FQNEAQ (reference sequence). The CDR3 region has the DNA TGTGCCAGCAGCCTTTTGGGGACAGGGGGCTTAGTCTATGGCTACACCTTC. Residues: CASSLLGTGGLVYGYTF.

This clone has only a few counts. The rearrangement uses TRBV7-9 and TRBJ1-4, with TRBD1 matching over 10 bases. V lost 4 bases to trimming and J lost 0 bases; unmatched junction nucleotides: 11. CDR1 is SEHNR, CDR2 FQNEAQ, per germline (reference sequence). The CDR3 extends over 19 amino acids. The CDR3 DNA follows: TGTGCCAGCAGCTCTCGCTTCCGGGACAGGGGAGCAACTAATGAAAAACTGTTTTTT. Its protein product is CASSSRFRDRGATNEKLFF.

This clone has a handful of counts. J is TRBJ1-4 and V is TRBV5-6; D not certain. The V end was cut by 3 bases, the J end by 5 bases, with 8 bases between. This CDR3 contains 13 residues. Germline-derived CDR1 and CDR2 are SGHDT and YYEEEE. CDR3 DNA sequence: TGTGCCAGCAGCTCCGCGGGGAATGAAAAACTGTTTTTT. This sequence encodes CASSSAGNEKLFF.